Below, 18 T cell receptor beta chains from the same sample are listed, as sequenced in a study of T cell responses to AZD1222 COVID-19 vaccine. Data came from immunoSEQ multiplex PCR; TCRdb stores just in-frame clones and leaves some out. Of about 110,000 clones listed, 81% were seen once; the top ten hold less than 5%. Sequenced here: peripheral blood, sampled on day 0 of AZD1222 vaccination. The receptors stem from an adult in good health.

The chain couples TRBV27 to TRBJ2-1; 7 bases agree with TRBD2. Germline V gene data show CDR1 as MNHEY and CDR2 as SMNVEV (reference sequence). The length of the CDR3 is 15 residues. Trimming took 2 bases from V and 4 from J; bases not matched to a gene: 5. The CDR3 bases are TGTGCCAGCAGTTTAGGGGCTAGCGGTTACAATGAGCAGTTCTTC. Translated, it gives CASSLGASGYNEQFF.

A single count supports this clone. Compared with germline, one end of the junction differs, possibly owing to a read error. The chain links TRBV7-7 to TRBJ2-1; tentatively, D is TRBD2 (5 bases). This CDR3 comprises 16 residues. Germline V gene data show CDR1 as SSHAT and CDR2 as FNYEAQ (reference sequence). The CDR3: CASSSTLDSNSFTRFF. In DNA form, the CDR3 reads TGTGCTAGCAGCTCTACCCTGGACTCAAACTCCTTTACACGGTTCTTC.

The CDR3 is CASSRGGLGSNQPQHF. Written as DNA, the CDR3 is TGTGCCAGTAGCAGGGGGGGCCTGGGAAGCAATCAGCCCCAGCATTTT. This rearrangement joins TRBV19 to TRBJ1-5; 7 positions agree with TRBD1. After removal of 6 bases from V and 1 base from J, the junction contained 9 bases not matched to a gene. CDR1 and CDR2 from the germline V gene are LNHDA and SQIVND (reference sequence). This CDR3 has 16 amino acids.

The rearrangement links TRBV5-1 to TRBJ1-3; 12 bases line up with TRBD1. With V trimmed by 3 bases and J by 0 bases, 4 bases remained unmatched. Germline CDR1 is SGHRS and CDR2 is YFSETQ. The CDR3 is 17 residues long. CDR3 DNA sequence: TGCGCCAGCAGCTACGGGACAGGGGGCGTCTCTGGAAACACCATATATTTT. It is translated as CASSYGTGGVSGNTIYF.

CDR3 sequence: CASSQRTSGEQFF. The DNA for the CDR3 is TGCGCCAGCAGCCAACGGACTAGCGGAGAGCAGTTCTTC. The rearrangement uses TRBV4-1 and TRBJ2-1, with 10 bases aligning to TRBD2. In germline, CDR1 is MGHRA, CDR2 YSYEKL. V was clipped by 2 bases and J by 10 bases; unmatched bases: 2. The CDR3 consists of 13 residues.

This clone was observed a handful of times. The CDR3 is CASSLGPSDTGELFF. CDR3 nucleotides: TGTGCCAGCAGCTTAGGCCCGTCGGACACCGGGGAGCTGTTTTTT. V is TRBV11-2 and J is TRBJ2-2; D not certain. Germline V CDR1 and CDR2: SGHAT, FQNNGV. Trimming removed 1 base at V and 3 bases at J, with 9 bases between. The CDR3 loop spans 15 amino acids.

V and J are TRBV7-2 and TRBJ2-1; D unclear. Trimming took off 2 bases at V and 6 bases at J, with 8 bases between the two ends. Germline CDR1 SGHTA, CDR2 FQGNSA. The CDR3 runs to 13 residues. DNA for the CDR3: TGTGCCAGCAGCTTAATGGGCCGCAATGAGCAGTTCTTC. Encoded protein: CASSLMGRNEQFF.

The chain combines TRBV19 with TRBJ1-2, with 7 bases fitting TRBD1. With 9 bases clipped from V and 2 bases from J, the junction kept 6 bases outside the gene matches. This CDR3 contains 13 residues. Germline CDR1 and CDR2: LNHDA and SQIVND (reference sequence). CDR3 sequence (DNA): TGTGCCAGCCGCTCACAGGGGAACTATGGCTACACCTTC. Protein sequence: CASRSQGNYGYTF.

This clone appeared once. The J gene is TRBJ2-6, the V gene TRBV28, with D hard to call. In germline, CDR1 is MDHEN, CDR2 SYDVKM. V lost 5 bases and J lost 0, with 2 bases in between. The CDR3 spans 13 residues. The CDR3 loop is CASSDSGANVLTF. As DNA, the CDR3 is TGTGCCAGCAGTGACTCTGGGGCCAACGTCCTGACTTTC. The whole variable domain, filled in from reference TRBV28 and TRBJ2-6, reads DVKVTQSSRYLVKRTGEKVFLECVQDMDHENMFWYRQDPGLGLRLIYFSYDVKMKEKGDIPEGYSVSREKKERFSLILESASTNQTSMYLCASSDSGANVLTFGAGSRLTVL.

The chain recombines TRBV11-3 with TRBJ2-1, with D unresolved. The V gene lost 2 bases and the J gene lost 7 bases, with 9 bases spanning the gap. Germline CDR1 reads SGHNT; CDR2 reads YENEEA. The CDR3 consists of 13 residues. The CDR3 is CASSLFAENEQFF. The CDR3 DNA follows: TGTGCCAGCAGCTTATTCGCCGAAAATGAGCAGTTCTTC. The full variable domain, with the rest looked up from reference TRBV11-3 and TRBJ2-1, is EAGVVQSPRYKIIEKKQPVAFWCNPISGHNTLYWYLQNLGQGPELLIRYENEEAVDDSQLPKDRFSAERLKGVDSTLKIQPAELGDSAVYLCASSLFAENEQFFGPGTRLTVL.

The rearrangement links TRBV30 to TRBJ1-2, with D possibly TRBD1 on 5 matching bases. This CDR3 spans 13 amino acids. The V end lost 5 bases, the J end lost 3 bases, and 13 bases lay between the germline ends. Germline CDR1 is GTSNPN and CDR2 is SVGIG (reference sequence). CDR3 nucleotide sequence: TGTGCCTGGGGGGCGGGGGTTCACTATGGCTACACCTTC. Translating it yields CAWGAGVHYGYTF. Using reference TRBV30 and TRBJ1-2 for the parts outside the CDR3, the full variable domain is SQTIHQWPATLVQPVGSPLSLECTVEGTSNPNLYWYRQAAGRGLQLLFYSVGIGQISSEVPQNLSASRPQDRQFILSSKKLLLSDSGFYLCAWGAGVHYGYTFGSGTRLTVV.

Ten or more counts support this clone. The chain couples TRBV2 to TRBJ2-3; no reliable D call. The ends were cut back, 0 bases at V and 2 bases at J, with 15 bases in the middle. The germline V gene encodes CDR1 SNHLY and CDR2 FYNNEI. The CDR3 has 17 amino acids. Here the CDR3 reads CASSEARAAMNTDTQYF. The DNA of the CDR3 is TGTGCCAGCAGTGAAGCTAGGGCGGCCATGAACACAGATACGCAGTATTTT.

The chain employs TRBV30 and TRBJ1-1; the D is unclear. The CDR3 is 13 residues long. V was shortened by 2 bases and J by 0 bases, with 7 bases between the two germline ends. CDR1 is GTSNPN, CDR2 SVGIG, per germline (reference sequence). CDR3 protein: CAWSRDLNTEAFF. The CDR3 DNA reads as TGTGCCTGGAGTAGGGATTTGAACACTGAAGCTTTCTTT.

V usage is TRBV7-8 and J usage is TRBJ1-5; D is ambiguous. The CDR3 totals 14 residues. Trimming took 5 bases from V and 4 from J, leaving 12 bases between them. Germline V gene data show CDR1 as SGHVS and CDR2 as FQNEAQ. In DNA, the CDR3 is TGTGCCAGCAGCCCCGCCCGAGGGAATCAGCCCCAGCATTTT. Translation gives CASSPARGNQPQHF.

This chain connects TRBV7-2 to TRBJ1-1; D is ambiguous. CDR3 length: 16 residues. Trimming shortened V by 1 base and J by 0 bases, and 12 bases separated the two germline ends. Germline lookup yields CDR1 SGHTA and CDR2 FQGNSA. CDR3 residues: CASSLGQARMNTEAFF. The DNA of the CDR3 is TGTGCCAGCAGCTTAGGCCAGGCCCGGATGAACACTGAAGCTTTCTTT.

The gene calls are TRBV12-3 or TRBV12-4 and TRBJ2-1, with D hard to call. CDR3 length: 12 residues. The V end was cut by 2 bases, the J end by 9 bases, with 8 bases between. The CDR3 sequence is CASSLTIVEQFF. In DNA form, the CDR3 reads TGTGCCAGCAGTTTAACGATAGTTGAGCAGTTCTTC.

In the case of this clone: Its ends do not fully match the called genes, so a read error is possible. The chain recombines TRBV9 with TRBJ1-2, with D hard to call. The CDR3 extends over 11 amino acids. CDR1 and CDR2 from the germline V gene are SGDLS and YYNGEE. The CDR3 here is CASRVDYGYTF. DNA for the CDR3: TGTGCCAGCAGGGTAGACTATGGCTACACCTTC.

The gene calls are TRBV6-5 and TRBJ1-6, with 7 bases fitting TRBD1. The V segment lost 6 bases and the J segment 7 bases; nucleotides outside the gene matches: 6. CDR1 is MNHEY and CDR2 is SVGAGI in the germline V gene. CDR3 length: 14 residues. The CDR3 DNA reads TGTGCCAGCAGCTTGGGACAGTTCAATTCACCCCTCCACTTT. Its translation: CASSLGQFNSPLHF.